A selection of T cell receptor beta chains follows, all from one sample in a study of technical replicates of blood from a few donors. Repertoires were generated with immunoSEQ multiplex PCR, while TCRdb's copy carries only in-frame clones and drops some. Of about 58,000 clones in the sample, around 92% were seen once. The specimen sequenced was PBMCs. These receptors were taken from a human donor in good health. Some clones in this sample may be carry-over from other donors' samples. CDR3s leave out the opening cysteine and the closing phenylalanine or tryptophan. A D gene is named only where the DNA matches it firmly.

V: TRBV27
D: TRBD1
J: TRBJ1-5
CDR3: ASSQGQSNQPQH

V: TRBV7-2
D: TRBD1
J: TRBJ2-3
CDR3: ASSLVPGGTSTDTQY

V: TRBV28
D: .
J: TRBJ2-1
CDR3: ATGVTRASEQF

V: TRBV5-1
D: .
J: TRBJ2-7
CDR3: ASSLGTPAYEQY

V: TRBV5-4
D: .
J: TRBJ1-1
CDR3: ASSLGAVRGTEAF

V: TRBV5-1
D: TRBD1
J: TRBJ2-7
CDR3: ASSPDRANEQY

V: TRBV6-5
D: TRBD1
J: TRBJ1-1
CDR3: ASRPSDRGITEAF

V: TRBV14
D: TRBD2
J: TRBJ2-1
CDR3: ASSQDRRTSGLLYNEQF

V: TRBV29-1
D: TRBD1
J: TRBJ1-2
CDR3: SVARGQDGYT

V: TRBV18
D: .
J: TRBJ2-3
CDR3: ASSPGLWEDTQY

V: TRBV7-9
D: .
J: TRBJ1-5
CDR3: ASSQGSNQPQH

V: TRBV5-1
D: .
J: TRBJ2-7
CDR3: ASSPNSVPAYEQY

V: TRBV28
D: .
J: TRBJ2-1
CDR3: ASSHGGERGYNEQF

V: TRBV7-8
D: .
J: TRBJ1-2
CDR3: ASSRGGSYYGYT

V: TRBV20-1
D: .
J: TRBJ2-5
CDR3: SATEGETQY

V: TRBV19
D: .
J: TRBJ1-2
CDR3: ASSTDRRRGYT

V: TRBV4-3
D: .
J: TRBJ2-3
CDR3: ASSQERATDTQY

V: TRBV7-9
D: .
J: TRBJ1-2
CDR3: ASSLADRPGYGYT

V: TRBV10-3
D: .
J: TRBJ2-1
CDR3: AISDGNEQF

V: TRBV29-1
D: .
J: TRBJ1-1
CDR3: SGILEVNTEAF

V: TRBV5-1
D: TRBD2
J: TRBJ2-5
CDR3: ASSPRASGGQETQY

V: TRBV12-5
D: .
J: TRBJ1-1
CDR3: ASAPGQKAF

V: TRBV9
D: .
J: TRBJ1-2
CDR3: ASSVVPQSYGYT

V: TRBV5-4
D: TRBD2
J: TRBJ2-5
CDR3: ASSPSSGIYETQY

V: TRBV7-2
D: .
J: TRBJ2-1
CDR3: ASSQSSYEQF

V: TRBV2
D: .
J: TRBJ1-1
CDR3: ASSEAGAANTEAF

V: TRBV5-1
D: TRBD1
J: TRBJ1-2
CDR3: ASSYGQGYGYT

V: TRBV4-2
D: .
J: TRBJ1-5
CDR3: ASSQVRGGGNQPQH

V: TRBV7-8
D: TRBD2
J: TRBJ2-5
CDR3: ASSLGVAGGQETQY

V: TRBV6-6
D: TRBD1
J: TRBJ1-2
CDR3: ASRTPGGLGYT

V: TRBV7-2
D: TRBD2
J: TRBJ2-5
CDR3: ASSRSGGGETQY

V: TRBV7-8
D: .
J: TRBJ2-7
CDR3: ASSTGTYNYEQY

V: TRBV9
D: .
J: TRBJ2-2
CDR3: ASSVDRVRTGELF

V: TRBV28
D: .
J: TRBJ1-3
CDR3: ASSRGGVEGPPFY

V: TRBV6-6
D: .
J: TRBJ2-3
CDR3: ASRWTALTDTQY

V: TRBV27
D: TRBD1
J: TRBJ2-1
CDR3: ASSSRDRGLNEQF

V: TRBV2
D: TRBD2
J: TRBJ2-7
CDR3: ASRGTSGPEPYEQY

V: TRBV5-1
D: TRBD2
J: TRBJ2-1
CDR3: ASSFGGDYNEQF

V: TRBV7-2
D: .
J: TRBJ2-7
CDR3: ASSLDSPYEQY

V: TRBV18
D: TRBD1
J: TRBJ2-2
CDR3: ASSPPRTGGTGELF

V: TRBV19
D: TRBD1
J: TRBJ2-1
CDR3: ASSTGQLYNEQF

V: TRBV4-3
D: .
J: TRBJ2-3
CDR3: ASSPSDFTDTQY

V: TRBV7-2
D: .
J: TRBJ1-1
CDR3: ASSLRRGNTEAF

V: TRBV7-3
D: .
J: TRBJ2-3
CDR3: ASRLQGTDTQY

V: TRBV6-1
D: .
J: TRBJ1-6
CDR3: ASRQDGSYNSPLH

V: TRBV14
D: TRBD2
J: TRBJ2-7
CDR3: ASSQDSSGEQY

V: TRBV28
D: .
J: TRBJ2-5
CDR3: ASSLPSTETQY

V: TRBV4-2
D: TRBD2
J: TRBJ2-3
CDR3: ASSQKLSGTSTDTQY

V: TRBV19
D: .
J: TRBJ2-1
CDR3: ASSILETRGNNEQF

V: TRBV2
D: TRBD2
J: TRBJ2-7
CDR3: ASSGGSSYEQY

V: TRBV7-3
D: .
J: TRBJ2-6
CDR3: ASSLTRAGANVLT

V: TRBV5-1
D: TRBD2
J: TRBJ2-5
CDR3: ASNIAGQETQY

V: TRBV9
D: .
J: TRBJ2-1
CDR3: ASRPEGSPNEQF